Detailed here is one T cell receptor (beta chain). The CDR3 is made up of 14 amino acids. With 4 bases removed from V and 3 bases from J, the gap between germline ends came to 12 bases. From germline, CDR1 is MNHNY and CDR2 SVGAGI (reference sequence). Using immunoSEQ multiplex PCR, the repertoire was profiled, and TCRdb retains in-frame clones only, with some absent. This sample has under 60,000 clones, with 75% to 90% found just once. These data originate in a study of OX40 agonist ivuxolimab in advanced cancers. Study details: Every 2 weeks, patients got intravenous ivuxolimab at one of six dose levels (0.01-10 mg/kg). Dose-escalation subjects each had hepatocellular carcinoma, melanoma, renal cell or head and neck cancer. With a range of roughly 20 to 80, age averaged 60 years, and about 80% were male.

This clonotype originated in an adult with an advanced solid tumor such as melanoma, head and neck, liver or kidney cancer. The V call is TRBV6-6, the J call TRBJ1-2; D gene unclear. The sample was CD4+ or CD8+ T cells sorted from blood, taken in a trial of the OX40 agonist ivuxolimab. CDR3 nucleotides: TGTGCCAGCAGTTCTCAGGTATTCCACTATGGCTACACCTTC. Amino acids: CASSSQVFHYGYTF.